This T cell receptor (beta chain) was profiled in a study of neurological immune-mediated disorders. The study's findings and limits: Across subjects, no CDR3 amino acid sequence appeared in expanded clones of more than one subject, a finding that suggested private repertoires in all groups. HTLV-1-associated myelopathy showed the most TCR clonal expansion; multiple sclerosis the least, below healthy controls.

This clonotype was seen at least ten times. What it binds is not known. Trimming cost V 4 bases and J 9 bases, with 19 bases left between them. Per germline, CDR1 SEHNR and CDR2 FQNEAQ (reference sequence). The CDR3 spans 15 residues. TCRdb ran MiXCR on the 5' RACE reads and lists one entry per CDR3 protein. The data contain 16,000 or so distinct CDR3 sequences, about 10% of them singletons. This receptor was taken from a middle-aged man in good health. The sequencing sample was made of CD8+ T cells from blood. The chain uses TRBV7-9 and TRBJ2-1; D gene ambiguous. This CDR3 reads CASSSPSRVHSEQFF. In nucleotides, the CDR3 is TGTGCCAGCAGCTCACCGAGCAGAGTACATAGTGAGCAGTTCTTC. Based on the CDR3 plus reference TRBV7-9 and TRBJ2-1, the full variable domain is DTGVSQNPRHKITKRGQNVTFRCDPISEHNRLYWYRQTLGQGPEFLTYFQNEAQLEKSRLLSDRFSAERPKGSFSTLEIQRTEQGDSAMYLCASSSPSRVHSEQFFGPGTRLTVL.